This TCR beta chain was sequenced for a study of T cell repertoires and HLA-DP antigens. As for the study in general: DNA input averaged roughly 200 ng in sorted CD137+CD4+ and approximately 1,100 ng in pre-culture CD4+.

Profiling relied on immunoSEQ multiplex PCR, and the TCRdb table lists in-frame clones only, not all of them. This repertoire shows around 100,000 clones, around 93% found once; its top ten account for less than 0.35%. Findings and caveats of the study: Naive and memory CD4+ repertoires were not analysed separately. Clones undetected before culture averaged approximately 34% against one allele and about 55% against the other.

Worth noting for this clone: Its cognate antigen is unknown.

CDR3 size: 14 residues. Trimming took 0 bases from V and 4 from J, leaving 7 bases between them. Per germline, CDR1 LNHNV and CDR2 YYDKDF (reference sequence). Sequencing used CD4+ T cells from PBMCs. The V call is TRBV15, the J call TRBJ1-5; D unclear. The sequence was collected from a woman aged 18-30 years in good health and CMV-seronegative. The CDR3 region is CATSRDWPNQPQHF. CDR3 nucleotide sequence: TGTGCCACCAGCAGAGATTGGCCGAATCAGCCCCAGCATTTT.